The 15 T cell receptor beta chains listed next were all sequenced from one sample in a study of blood T cell repertoires in COVID-19. Assay: immunoSEQ multiplex PCR; the TCRdb copy retains only in-frame clones and omits some. This sample has 150,000 to 200,000 clones; nearly 90% occur once, and the top ten carry 0.6% to 0.8%. The sequencing sample was made of peripheral blood. These receptors were collected from a man aged 50-59 years with acute or convalescent COVID-19.

The chain employs TRBV7-9 and TRBJ1-4; no clear D gene. V shed 2 bases and J shed 0 bases, with 7 bases lying between them. The CDR3 sequence is 15 residues long. Germline V CDR1 and CDR2: SEHNR, FQNEAQ (reference sequence). This CDR3 reads CASSLNTATNEKLFF. The CDR3 bases are TGTGCCAGCAGCTTAAACACAGCAACTAATGAAAAACTGTTTTTT. The full variable domain, rest sourced from reference TRBV7-9 and TRBJ1-4, is DTGVSQNPRHKITKRGQNVTFRCDPISEHNRLYWYRQTLGQGPEFLTYFQNEAQLEKSRLLSDRFSAERPKGSFSTLEIQRTEQGDSAMYLCASSLNTATNEKLFFGSGTQLSVL.

This chain connects TRBV5-1 to TRBJ2-6; D gene unclear. The germline V gene has CDR1 SGHRS and CDR2 YFSETQ. This CDR3 spans 17 amino acids. Trimming removed 0 bases at V and 6 bases at J, with 16 bases between. This CDR3 is CASSLVVRGDLANVLTF. DNA for the CDR3: TGCGCCAGCAGCTTGGTAGTACGCGGAGACTTGGCCAACGTCCTGACTTTC.

The chain links TRBV4-1 to TRBJ1-2; 8 positions match TRBD1. Trimming removed 1 base from V and 2 bases from J; junction bases left unmatched: 3. There are 15 residues in the CDR3. Germline CDR1 is MGHRA and CDR2 is YSYEKL. CDR3 protein: CASSQGQGANYGYTF. The CDR3 DNA reads TGCGCCAGCAGCCAAGGGCAGGGGGCGAACTATGGCTACACCTTC.

The chain carries TRBV7-7 and TRBJ1-5, with D hard to call. In germline, CDR1 is SSHAT, CDR2 FNYEAQ (reference sequence). This CDR3 comprises 13 residues. CDR3 sequence reads: CASHRGCNQPQHF. In DNA form, the CDR3 reads TGTGCTAGCCACCGGGGATGCAATCAGCCCCAGCATTTT.

The V gene is TRBV6-5, the J gene TRBJ2-5, with TRBD1 matching 9 bases. Germline CDR1 is MNHEY and CDR2 is SVGAGI. J gave up 7 bases and V 6 bases, and 9 bases lay outside the gene matches. The CDR3 consists of 14 residues. The CDR3 DNA reads as TGTGCCAGCAGATACGGACAGGGGTCGGGGACCCAGTACTTC. It encodes CASRYGQGSGTQYF.

The chain joins TRBV18 to TRBJ2-1; 8 bases line up with TRBD2. The J segment lost 10 bases and the V segment lost 3 bases, leaving 5 bases of the junction unmatched. The CDR3 length is 13 residues. Germline CDR1 is KGHSH and CDR2 is LQKENI. CDR3 protein: CASSPTGGDEQFF. CDR3 nucleotides: TGTGCCAGCTCACCGACCGGGGGGGACGAGCAGTTCTTC.

This sequence joins TRBV6-5 and TRBJ2-1; D may be TRBD2 (6 bases). The CDR3 has 15 residues. The germline V gene encodes CDR1 MNHEY and CDR2 SVGAGI. Trimming took off 7 bases at V and 5 bases at J, with 18 bases between the two ends. In DNA form, the CDR3 reads TGTGCCAGCACCCGAGGGGAGGCGGGAAACAATGAGCAGTTCTTC. As protein: CASTRGEAGNNEQFF.

This chain links TRBV4-2 with TRBJ2-5, with 11 bases fitting TRBD1. Germline CDR1 LGHNA, CDR2 YNFKEQ. Losses at the gene ends were 0 bases for V and 4 bases for J; bases not matched to a gene: 4. This CDR3 contains 16 residues. The DNA of the CDR3 is TGTGCCAGCAGCCAAGAAACCGGGACAGGGGGAGAGACCCAGTACTTC. Encoded protein: CASSQETGTGGETQYF.

This chain uses TRBV27 with TRBJ2-3; D perhaps matches TRBD2 (6 bases). The ends were cut back, 7 bases at V and 1 base at J, with 15 bases in the middle. The CDR3 length is 15 residues. Germline CDR1 is MNHEY and CDR2 is SMNVEV (reference sequence). The CDR3 sequence: CASNVGWEGTDTQYF. CDR3 coding DNA: TGTGCCAGCAATGTAGGGTGGGAGGGCACAGATACGCAGTATTTT.

V gene TRBV5-8 combines with J gene TRBJ1-1; 7 bases fit TRBD1. Germline V gives CDR1 SGHTS, CDR2 YDEGEE. This CDR3 comprises 12 residues. Unmatched junction bases numbered 10, after V lost 4 bases and J lost 13 bases. The CDR3 DNA sequence: TGTGCCAGCAGCCGGGACAGCCCATGGGGTTTCTTT. This sequence encodes CASSRDSPWGFF.

This chain connects TRBV11-2 to TRBJ2-1, with 11 bases that match TRBD2. CDR1 is SGHAT and CDR2 is FQNNGV in the germline V gene. J gave up 7 bases and V 4 bases, and 6 bases lay outside the gene matches. This CDR3 is 15 amino acids long. The CDR3 region has the DNA TGTGCCAGCAGCTATCCGGGACTAGCGGTAAATGAGCAGTTCTTC. Protein product: CASSYPGLAVNEQFF. The whole variable domain, filled in from reference TRBV11-2 and TRBJ2-1, reads EAGVAQSPRYKIIEKRQSVAFWCNPISGHATLYWYQQILGQGPKLLIQFQNNGVVDDSQLPKDRFSAERLKGVDSTLKIQPAKLEDSAVYLCASSYPGLAVNEQFFGPGTRLTVL.

The chain is built from TRBV11-2 and TRBJ2-5; the D gene is possibly TRBD2 (5 bases). Germline CDR1 SGHAT, CDR2 FQNNGV. The V gene lost 5 bases and the J gene lost 0 bases, with 10 bases spanning the gap. This CDR3 comprises 14 residues. The CDR3 sequence: CASSPLRDQETQYF. CDR3 sequence (DNA): TGTGCCAGCAGCCCTTTGAGGGACCAAGAGACCCAGTACTTC.

In this sample, this clone turned up a few times. The chain combines TRBV24-1 with TRBJ1-5; D might be TRBD1 (6 bases). The V end lost 6 bases, the J end lost 1 base, and 9 bases lay between the germline ends. Germline values: CDR1 KGHDR, CDR2 SFDVKD. The CDR3 consists of 14 residues. CDR3 region: CATSRQGSNQPQHF. For the CDR3, the DNA is TGTGCCACCAGTCGTCAGGGGAGCAATCAGCCCCAGCATTTT.

The chain has TRBV19 and TRBJ2-1; 14 bases are a match to TRBD2. From germline, CDR1 is LNHDA and CDR2 SQIVND (reference sequence). The CDR3 totals 19 residues. V was clipped by 4 bases and J by 8 bases; unmatched bases: 16. The CDR3 is CASSRGKLTSGGARDEQFF. DNA of the CDR3: TGTGCCAGTAGTAGAGGTAAACTGACTAGCGGGGGGGCAAGGGATGAGCAGTTCTTC.

The chain couples TRBV6-5 to TRBJ1-6; D is undetermined. From germline, CDR1 is MNHEY and CDR2 SVGAGI. The CDR3 totals 14 residues. The V gene lost 5 bases and the J gene lost 4 bases, with 9 bases spanning the gap. As DNA, the CDR3 is TGTGCCAGCAGTAAGAGGGTATATAATTCACCCCTCCACTTT. Amino acids: CASSKRVYNSPLHF.